This passage covers 15 T cell receptor beta chains from one sample sequenced in a study of early T cells in non-severe SARS-CoV-2 infection (dated by TCRdb to the early 2020s). The library relied on 5' RACE. For sequencing, a NextSeq 500 was employed. In-frame beta chains were kept once TCRdb had trimmed the public reads at Q25 with fastp and called clones with MiXCR. Every CDR3 protein is listed once, alongside the most common genes and DNA of its rows. The sample includes some 73,000 distinct CDR3 sequences, with over 9.5% observed a single time. In total, the top ten clones hold around 3.6% of the sample. The specimen was whole blood. The source is an adult who was a healthcare worker with PCR-confirmed SARS-CoV-2 infection or an uninfected control (not recorded which).

The chain combines TRBV30 with TRBJ1-1; D is unresolved. The germline gives CDR1 GTSNPN, CDR2 SVGIG (reference sequence). Trimming took 2 bases from V and 0 from J, leaving 10 bases between them. This CDR3 spans 14 amino acids. The CDR3 sequence: CAWSTVRMNTEAFF. DNA for the CDR3: TGTGCCTGGAGTACCGTCAGGATGAACACTGAAGCTTTCTTT. The complete variable domain, with remaining parts taken from reference TRBV30 and TRBJ1-1, reads SQTIHQWPATLVQPVGSPLSLECTVEGTSNPNLYWYRQAAGRGLQLLFYSVGIGQISSEVPQNLSASRPQDRQFILSSKKLLLSDSGFYLCAWSTVRMNTEAFFGQGTRLTVV.

This clonotype occurred many times. The V call is TRBV24-1, the J call TRBJ2-2; the D is unclear. V was shortened by 4 bases and J by 3 bases, with 17 bases between the two germline ends. The CDR3 extends over 17 amino acids. Germline CDR1 is KGHDR and CDR2 is SFDVKD. Here the CDR3 reads CATSDPLMAGDTGELFF. The CDR3 DNA sequence: TGTGCCACCAGTGACCCCTTAATGGCAGGCGACACCGGGGAGCTGTTTTTT.

The chain links TRBV20-1 to TRBJ2-5, with no clear D. This CDR3 has 12 residues. V lost 1 base, J lost 5 bases, and 8 bases lay in between. The V gene's germline CDR1 is DFQATT and CDR2 SNEGSKA (reference sequence). The CDR3 loop reads CSARANRETQYF. CDR3 nucleotides: TGCAGTGCTAGAGCTAACCGGGAGACCCAGTACTTC.

This clonotype was seen more than once but under ten times. The CDR3 spells CASSLGQHEQYF. The CDR3 DNA is TGTGCCAGCAGCCTCGGACAGCACGAGCAGTACTTC. This chain joins TRBV7-6 and TRBJ2-7; weak D call: TRBD1 (6 bases). CDR1 is SGHVS and CDR2 is FNYEAQ in the germline V gene. V was trimmed by 5 bases and J by 5 bases, leaving 10 bases between them. CDR3 size: 12 residues.

The V and J genes are TRBV5-5 and TRBJ2-7; 9 bases are a match to TRBD2. V gave up 4 bases and J gave up 6 bases; unmatched junction bases: 14. CDR1 SGHKS and CDR2 YYEKEE come from the germline V gene (reference sequence). The CDR3 sequence is 16 residues long. Here the CDR3 reads CASSTELTSGLFEQYF. CDR3 DNA sequence: TGTGCCAGCAGCACGGAATTGACTAGCGGTCTTTTCGAGCAGTACTTC. The whole variable domain, filled in from reference TRBV5-5 and TRBJ2-7, reads DAGVTQSPTHLIKTRGQQVTLRCSPISGHKSVSWYQQVLGQGPQFIFQYYEKEERGRGNFPDRFSARQFPNYSSELNVNALLLGDSALYLCASSTELTSGLFEQYFGPGTRLTVT.

In its sample, this clonotype was seen many times. The chain combines TRBV28 with TRBJ1-2; 8 positions agree with TRBD1. The junction had 16 bases not matched to a gene; V was cut back by 7 bases and J by 3 bases. The CDR3 consists of 17 residues. Germline values: CDR1 MDHEN, CDR2 SYDVKM. Here the CDR3 reads CASTSGQVGASDYGYTF. The CDR3 DNA is TGTGCCAGCACCTCGGGACAGGTGGGTGCTTCGGACTATGGCTACACCTTC.

The CDR3 region is CASSFELAGGGNEQFF. The CDR3 nucleotides are TGCGCCAGCAGCTTCGAACTAGCGGGAGGAGGGAATGAGCAGTTCTTC. The rearrangement links TRBV5-1 to TRBJ2-1; 12 nucleotides agree with TRBD2. This CDR3 spans 16 amino acids. V lost 2 bases and J lost 7; bases outside the gene matches: 7. Germline V CDR1 and CDR2: SGHRS, YFSETQ.

The V call is TRBV20-1, the J call TRBJ2-3, with no clear D. Germline CDR1 reads DFQATT; CDR2 reads SNEGSKA (reference sequence). The CDR3 is 15 amino acids. V dropped 0 bases and J dropped 1 base, with 11 bases sitting between them. The CDR3 coding sequence is TGCAGTGCTAGAGATCAGGATGTGGGCACAGATACGCAGTATTTT. This sequence encodes CSARDQDVGTDTQYF.

This clonotype showed up just a few times. The chain recombines TRBV30 with TRBJ1-6; D uncertain. Germline V gives CDR1 GTSNPN, CDR2 SVGIG (reference sequence). This CDR3 spans 15 amino acids. Trimming stripped 3 bases from V and 0 bases from J, with 9 bases between. In nucleotides, the CDR3 is TGTGCCTGGAGGGCAGTCAGCTCCTATAATTCACCCCTCCACTTT. This encodes CAWRAVSSYNSPLHF.

The table lists this clonotype with many counts. This sequence joins TRBV27 and TRBJ2-6, with D unresolved. Germline loops: CDR1 MNHEY, CDR2 SMNVEV (reference sequence). The V end lost 5 bases, the J end lost 0 bases, and 5 bases lay between the germline ends. The CDR3 extends over 14 amino acids. The CDR3 spells CASSANSGANVLTF. In DNA form, the CDR3 reads TGTGCCAGCAGTGCGAACTCTGGGGCCAACGTCCTGACTTTC.

This clonotype was seen a few times. The chain is built from TRBV20-1 and TRBJ2-7; 11 positions agree with TRBD2. This CDR3 comprises 12 residues. Germline V lookup: CDR1 DFQATT, CDR2 SNEGSKA (reference sequence). The CDR3 sequence: CSHSGRAGEQYF. The CDR3 DNA is TGCAGCCATAGCGGGAGGGCGGGAGAGCAGTACTTC.

Worth noting for this clonotype: It may be a read error: a sequence one base away is much more abundant. The V gene is TRBV5-1, the J gene TRBJ2-3; unclear D gene. V lost 1 base to trimming and J lost 3 bases, with 12 bases between them. Germline V lookup: CDR1 SGHRS, CDR2 YFSETQ. The CDR3 extends over 15 amino acids. CDR3 region: CASSLRPLMTDTQYF. The CDR3 DNA follows: TGCGCCAGCAGCTTGCGACCTCTAATGACAGATACGCAGTATTTT. The full variable domain, with the rest looked up from reference TRBV5-1 and TRBJ2-3, is KAGVTQTPRYLIKTRGQQVTLSCSPISGHRSVSWYQQTPGQGLQFLFEYFSETQRNKGNFPGRFSGRQFSNSRSEMNVSTLELGDSALYLCASSLRPLMTDTQYFGPGTRLTVL.

The V and J genes are TRBV3-1 and TRBJ1-1; a weak D match, TRBD1 (5 bases). Germline values: CDR1 LGHDT, CDR2 YNNKEL (reference sequence). V gave up 8 bases and J gave up 3 bases, with 13 bases separating them. The CDR3 contains 13 residues. Here the CDR3 reads CASRDREYTEAFF. Written as DNA, the CDR3 is TGTGCCAGCCGAGACAGAGAGTACACTGAAGCTTTCTTT.

This clonotype was observed many times. The rearrangement links TRBV5-1 to TRBJ2-1, with D possibly matching TRBD2 (5 bases). The germline V gene encodes CDR1 SGHRS and CDR2 YFSETQ. This CDR3 has 13 amino acids. Deletions cut 3 bases from V and 7 bases from J, with 11 bases between. This chain's CDR3 is CASSYGRTNEQFF. In nucleotides, the CDR3 is TGCGCCAGCAGCTACGGACGGACTAATGAGCAGTTCTTC. The complete variable domain, with remaining parts taken from reference TRBV5-1 and TRBJ2-1, reads KAGVTQTPRYLIKTRGQQVTLSCSPISGHRSVSWYQQTPGQGLQFLFEYFSETQRNKGNFPGRFSGRQFSNSRSEMNVSTLELGDSALYLCASSYGRTNEQFFGPGTRLTVL.

The chain is built from TRBV5-1 and TRBJ2-2, with D unresolved. CDR3 size: 14 residues. CDR1 and CDR2 from the germline V gene are SGHRS and YFSETQ. V lost 0 bases and J 5 bases, leaving 8 bases between the germline ends. The DNA of the CDR3 is TGCGCCAGCAGCTTGGGTTCCGGAACCGGGGAGCTGTTTTTT. Its protein is CASSLGSGTGELFF.